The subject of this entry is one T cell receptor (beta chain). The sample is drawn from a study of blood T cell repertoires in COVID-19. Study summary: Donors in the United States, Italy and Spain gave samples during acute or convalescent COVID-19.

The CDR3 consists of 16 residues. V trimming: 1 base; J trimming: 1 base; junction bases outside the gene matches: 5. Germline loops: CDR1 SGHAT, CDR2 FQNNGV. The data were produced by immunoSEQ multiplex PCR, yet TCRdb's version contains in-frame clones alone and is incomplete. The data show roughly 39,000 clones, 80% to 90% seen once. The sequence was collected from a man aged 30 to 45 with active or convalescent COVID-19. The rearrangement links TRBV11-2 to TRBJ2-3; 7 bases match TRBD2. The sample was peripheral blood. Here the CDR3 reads CASSLGEGTRTDTQYF. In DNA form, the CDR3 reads TGTGCCAGCAGCTTAGGGGAGGGGACTCGCACAGATACGCAGTATTTT.